The clone carrying this TCR beta chain was counted a few times. Its antigen remains unknown. Together with a sample-barcoded 5' primer, a J-beta primer mix was included in a second PCR lasting roughly 6 to 12 cycles. A template-switch adaptor that had 12 random nucleotides put a tag on each cDNA molecule. Each CDR3 protein is one row after TCRdb ran MiXCR on the 5' RACE reads. The data hold about 780,000 distinct CDR3 sequences, with 62% observed a single time. Germline V gives CDR1 SGHRS, CDR2 YFSETQ. V was trimmed by 1 base and J by 0 bases, leaving 8 bases between them. The CDR3 sequence is 15 residues long. This sample stems from a study of blood T cells in healthy people across ages. Study outcomes and limitations: Both higher diversity and more naive CD4+ cells marked long-lived donors when set against aged donors. No one knew whether donors had CMV, which possibly confounded expanded clonotype changes. TCR beta diversity tracked closely with naive T cell percentage.

The sequence was collected from a man aged 25 to 40 in good health. The V call is TRBV5-1, the J call TRBJ2-1; D unclear. The source material was blood. The CDR3 sequence is CASSLLDSSYNEQFF. CDR3 DNA: TGCGCCAGCAGCTTGCTGGATAGCTCCTACAATGAGCAGTTCTTC.